The present T cell receptor (beta chain) was sequenced within a study of T cells expressing NK-cell markers. Study at large: Repertoire data for TCR beta were derived from sorted T cells (CD3+CD56+NKG2C+, CD3+CD56+NKG2C- and CD3+CD56-NKG2C+). Seven donors tested HCMV-seropositive and one tested seronegative among the eight sequenced. Study observations and caveats: It is unclear if expanded NKG2C-expressing clones target HCMV antigens.

TCRdb reworked the 5' RACE reads into one entry per CDR3 protein, no DNA. This listing includes a few hundred thousand distinct CDR3 sequences. With regard to this clonotype: What it recognizes is unknown.

There are 16 residues in the CDR3. The germline CDR1 and CDR2 sequences are DFQATT and SNEGSKA (reference sequence). This TCR derives from a man younger than 35 in good health. The sequenced sample consisted of blood T cells: a sorted CD56 or NKG2C T cell subset, CD4+ or CD8+ T cells, or bulk PBMC T cells (not recorded which). The rearrangement links TRBV20-1 to TRBJ2-7; checking the TCRdb D call of TRBD2 is not possible without DNA. The CDR3 loop reads CSARPSAGGTAYEQYF.